Sequencing of this T cell receptor (beta chain) was carried out in a study of T-cell memory formation after mild COVID-19. At the level of the study: In these data, TCR clusters were largely donor specific. Points from the study as a whole: Cross-reactive memory appears to have joined, as suggested by some responding clones showing up in pre-infection memory. CD4+ clones that contracted lay mainly in CM and EM; CD8+ ones lay in EMRA. Day 15 to 85 contracting clones showed balanced CD4/CD8; day 15 to 37 expanders favored CD4+.

TCRdb recomputed calls from the 5' RACE reads with MiXCR, one row per CDR3 protein. In the table there are some 350,000 distinct CDR3 sequences, roughly 13% of which are singletons. Of note for this clonotype: Its cognate antigen is unknown.

This CDR3 is built from 15 residues. Trimming pared 4 bases from V and 5 bases from J, leaving 18 bases between. Germline V gene data show CDR1 as SGDLS and CDR2 as YYNGEE. This chain connects TRBV9 to TRBJ2-5, with no clear D. This receptor was taken from a man aged 18-30 years who had mild COVID-19 (a few samples of this study predate the infection). Cell type and time point are not known. Input material: PBMCs or a T cell subset sorted from them (not recorded which). Written as DNA, the CDR3 is TGTGCCAGCAGCCCCCACGGCGAGGCCAGGGAGACCCAGTACTTC. This codes for CASSPHGEARETQYF.